This note documents a single T cell receptor (beta chain) sequence. Its matching antigen is unknown. This entry belongs to a study of cytomegalovirus exposure and HLA in healthy donors. It was with 60 Vbeta and 13 Jbeta primers that the PCR ran. Here immunoSEQ multiplex PCR was the method, and the copy in TCRdb shows in-frame clones only, minus some. The sample holds 210,000 or so clones, about 74% seen once. Findings of the study overall: Further analysis was carried out later, and it showed several of the most significant clusters appearing linked to common viral pathogens. TCR association rates varied by HLA locus in a later analysis, with DRB1 highest and HLA-C lowest. Judged likely to be a sequencing artifact was a cluster of highly shared sequence variants. TCR beta sequences numbering 16,951 were associated with HLA alleles at 0.05 false discovery rate in a later analysis.

CDR1 SGHKS and CDR2 YYEKEE come from the germline V gene (reference sequence). This CDR3 is 15 amino acids long. With 4 bases removed from V and 8 bases from J, the gap between germline ends came to 21 bases. Sequencing was done on a sample of PBMCs. J is TRBJ1-2 and V is TRBV5-5; a weak D match, TRBD1 (5 bases). This clonotype was obtained from a man aged 35 to 55 in good health and CMV-seronegative. The CDR3 nucleotides are TGTGCCAGCAGCCCGGTGGGGGGAGAAGCGGAAGGCTACACCTTC. Encoded protein: CASSPVGGEAEGYTF. The full variable domain, rest sourced from reference TRBV5-5 and TRBJ1-2, is DAGVTQSPTHLIKTRGQQVTLRCSPISGHKSVSWYQQVLGQGPQFIFQYYEKEERGRGNFPDRFSARQFPNYSSELNVNALLLGDSALYLCASSPVGGEAEGYTFGSGTRLTVV.